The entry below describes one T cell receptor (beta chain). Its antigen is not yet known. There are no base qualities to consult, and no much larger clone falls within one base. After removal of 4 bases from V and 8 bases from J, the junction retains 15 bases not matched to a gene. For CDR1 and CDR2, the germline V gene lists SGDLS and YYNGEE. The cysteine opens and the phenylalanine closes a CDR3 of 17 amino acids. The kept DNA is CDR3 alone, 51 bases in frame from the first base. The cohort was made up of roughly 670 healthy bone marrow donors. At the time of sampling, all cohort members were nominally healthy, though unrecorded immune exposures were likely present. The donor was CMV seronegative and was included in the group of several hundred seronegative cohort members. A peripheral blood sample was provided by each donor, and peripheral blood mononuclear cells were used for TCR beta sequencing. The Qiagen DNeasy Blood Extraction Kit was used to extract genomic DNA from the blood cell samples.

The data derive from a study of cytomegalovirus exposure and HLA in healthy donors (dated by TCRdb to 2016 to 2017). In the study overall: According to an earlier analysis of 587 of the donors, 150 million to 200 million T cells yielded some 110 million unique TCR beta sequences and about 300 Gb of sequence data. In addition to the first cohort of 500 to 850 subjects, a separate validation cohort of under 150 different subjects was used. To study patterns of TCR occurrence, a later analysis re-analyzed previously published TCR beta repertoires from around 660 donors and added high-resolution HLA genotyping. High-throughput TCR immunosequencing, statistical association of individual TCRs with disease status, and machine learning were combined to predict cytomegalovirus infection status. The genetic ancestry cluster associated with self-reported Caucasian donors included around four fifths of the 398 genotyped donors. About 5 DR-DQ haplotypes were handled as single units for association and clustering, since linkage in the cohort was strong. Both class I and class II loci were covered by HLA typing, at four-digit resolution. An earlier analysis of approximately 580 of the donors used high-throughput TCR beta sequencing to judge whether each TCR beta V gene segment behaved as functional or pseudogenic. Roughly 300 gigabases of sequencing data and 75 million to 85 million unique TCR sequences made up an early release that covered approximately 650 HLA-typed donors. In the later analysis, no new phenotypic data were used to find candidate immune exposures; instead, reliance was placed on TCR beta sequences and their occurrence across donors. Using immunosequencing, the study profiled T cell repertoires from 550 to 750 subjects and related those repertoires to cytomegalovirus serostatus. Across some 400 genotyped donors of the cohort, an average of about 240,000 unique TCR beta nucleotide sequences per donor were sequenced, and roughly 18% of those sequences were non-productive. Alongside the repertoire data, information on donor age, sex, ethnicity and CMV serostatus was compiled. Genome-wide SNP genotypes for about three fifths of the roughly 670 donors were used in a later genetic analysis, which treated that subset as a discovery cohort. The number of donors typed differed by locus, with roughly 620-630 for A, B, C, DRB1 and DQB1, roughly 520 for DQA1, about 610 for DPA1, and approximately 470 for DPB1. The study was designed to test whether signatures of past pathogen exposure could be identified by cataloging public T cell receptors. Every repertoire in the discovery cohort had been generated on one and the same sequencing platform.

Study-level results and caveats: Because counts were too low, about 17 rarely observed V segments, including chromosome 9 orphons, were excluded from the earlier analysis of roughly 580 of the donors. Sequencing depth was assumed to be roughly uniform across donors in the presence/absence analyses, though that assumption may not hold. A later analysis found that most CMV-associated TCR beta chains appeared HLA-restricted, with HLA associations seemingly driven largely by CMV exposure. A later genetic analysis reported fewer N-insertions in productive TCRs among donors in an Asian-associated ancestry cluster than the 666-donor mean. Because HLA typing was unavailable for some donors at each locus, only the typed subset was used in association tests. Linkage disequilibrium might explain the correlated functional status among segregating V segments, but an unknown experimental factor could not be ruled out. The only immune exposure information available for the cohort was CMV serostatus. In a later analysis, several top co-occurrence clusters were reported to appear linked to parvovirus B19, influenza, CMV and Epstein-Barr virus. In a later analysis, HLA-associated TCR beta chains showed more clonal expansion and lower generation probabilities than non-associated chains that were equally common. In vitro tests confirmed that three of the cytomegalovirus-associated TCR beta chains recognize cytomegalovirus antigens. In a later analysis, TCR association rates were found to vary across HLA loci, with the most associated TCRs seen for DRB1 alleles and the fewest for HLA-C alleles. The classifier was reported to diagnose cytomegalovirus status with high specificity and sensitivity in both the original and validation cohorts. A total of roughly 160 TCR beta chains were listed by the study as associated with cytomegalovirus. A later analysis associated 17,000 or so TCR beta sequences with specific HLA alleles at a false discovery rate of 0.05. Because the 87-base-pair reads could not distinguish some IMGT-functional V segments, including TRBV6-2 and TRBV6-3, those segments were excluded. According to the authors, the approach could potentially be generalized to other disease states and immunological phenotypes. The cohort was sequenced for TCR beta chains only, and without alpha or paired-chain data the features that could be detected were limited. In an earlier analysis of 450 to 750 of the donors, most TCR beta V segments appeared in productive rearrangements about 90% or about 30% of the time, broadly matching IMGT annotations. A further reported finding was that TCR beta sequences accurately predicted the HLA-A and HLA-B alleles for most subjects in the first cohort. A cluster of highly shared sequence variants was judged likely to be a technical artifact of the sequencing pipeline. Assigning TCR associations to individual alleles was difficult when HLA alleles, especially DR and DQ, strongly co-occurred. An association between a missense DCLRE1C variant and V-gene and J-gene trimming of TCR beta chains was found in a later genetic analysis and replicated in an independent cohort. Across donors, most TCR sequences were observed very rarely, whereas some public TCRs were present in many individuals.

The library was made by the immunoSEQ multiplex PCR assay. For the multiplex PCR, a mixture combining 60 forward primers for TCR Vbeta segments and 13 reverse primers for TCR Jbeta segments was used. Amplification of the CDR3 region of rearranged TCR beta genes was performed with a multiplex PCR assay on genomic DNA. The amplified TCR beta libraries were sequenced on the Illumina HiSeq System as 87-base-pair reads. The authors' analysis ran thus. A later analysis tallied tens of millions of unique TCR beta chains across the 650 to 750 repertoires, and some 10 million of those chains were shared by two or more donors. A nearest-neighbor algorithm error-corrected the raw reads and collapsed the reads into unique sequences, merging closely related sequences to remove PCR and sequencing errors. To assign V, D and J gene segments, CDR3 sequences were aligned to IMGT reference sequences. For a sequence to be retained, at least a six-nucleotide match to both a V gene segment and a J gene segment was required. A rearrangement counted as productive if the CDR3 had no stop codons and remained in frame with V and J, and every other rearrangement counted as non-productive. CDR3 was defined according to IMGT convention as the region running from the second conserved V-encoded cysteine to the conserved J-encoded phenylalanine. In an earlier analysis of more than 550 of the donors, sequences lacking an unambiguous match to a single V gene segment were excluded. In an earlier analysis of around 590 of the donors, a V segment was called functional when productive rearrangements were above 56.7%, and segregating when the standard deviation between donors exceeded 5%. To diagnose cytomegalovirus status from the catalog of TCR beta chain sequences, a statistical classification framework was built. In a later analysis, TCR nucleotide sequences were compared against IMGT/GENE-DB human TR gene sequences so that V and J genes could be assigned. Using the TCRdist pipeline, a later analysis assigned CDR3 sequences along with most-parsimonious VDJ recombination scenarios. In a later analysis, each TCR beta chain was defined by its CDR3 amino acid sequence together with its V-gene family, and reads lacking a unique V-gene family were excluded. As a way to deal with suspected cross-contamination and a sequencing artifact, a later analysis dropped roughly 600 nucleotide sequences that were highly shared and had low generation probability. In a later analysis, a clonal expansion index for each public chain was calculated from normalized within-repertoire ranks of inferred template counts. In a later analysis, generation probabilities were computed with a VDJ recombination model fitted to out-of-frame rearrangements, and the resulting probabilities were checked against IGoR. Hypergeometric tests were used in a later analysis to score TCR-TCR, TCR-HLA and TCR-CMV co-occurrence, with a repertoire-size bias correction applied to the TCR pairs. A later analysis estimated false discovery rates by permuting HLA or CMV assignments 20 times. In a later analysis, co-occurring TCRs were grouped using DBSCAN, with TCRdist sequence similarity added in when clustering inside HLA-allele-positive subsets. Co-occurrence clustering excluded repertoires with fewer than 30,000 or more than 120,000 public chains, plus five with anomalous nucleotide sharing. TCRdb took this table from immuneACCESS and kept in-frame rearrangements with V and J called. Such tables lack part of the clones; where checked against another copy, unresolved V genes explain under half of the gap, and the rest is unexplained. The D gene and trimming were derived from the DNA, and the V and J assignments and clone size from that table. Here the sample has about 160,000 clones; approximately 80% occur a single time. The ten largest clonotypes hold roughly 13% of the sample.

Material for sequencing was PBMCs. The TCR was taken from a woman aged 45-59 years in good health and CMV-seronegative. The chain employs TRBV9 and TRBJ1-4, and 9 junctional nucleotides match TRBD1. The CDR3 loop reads CASSLSSSGQGREKLFF. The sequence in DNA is TGTGCCAGCAGCTTAAGTAGTTCGGGACAGGGAAGAGAAAAACTGTTTTTT.